Listed below are T cell receptor beta chains from one sample, sequenced in a study of PD-L1 blockade in urothelial cancer. Sequencing was performed with immunoSEQ multiplex PCR; in TCRdb, only in-frame clones are kept and a portion is missing. The sample shows about 63,000 clones, roughly 79% of them seen only once. Sequencing was performed on PBMCs, taken around atezolizumab (anti-PD-L1) treatment. The receptors stem from a man in his 70s with urothelial cancer. The CDR3 runs from the conserved cysteine through the conserved F or W. Fields, in order: V gene, CDR3 protein.

V: TRBV5-6; CDR3: CASRAIAGVRTDTQYF
V: TRBV13; CDR3: CASSSRSTGGDSYEQYF
V: TRBV5-1; CDR3: CASSLGQMNTEAFF
V: TRBV10-2; CDR3: CASSGDREQETQYF
V: TRBV5-1; CDR3: CASSPGTSGRASSYNEQFF
V: TRBV11-2; CDR3: CASTLGTNTEAFF
V: TRBV2; CDR3: CASGTGAETQYF
V: TRBV18; CDR3: CASSPGQTLEQYF
V: TRBV5-1; CDR3: CASSLAPRGYNEQFF
V: TRBV5-6; CDR3: CASSPGDRTGRWNEQYF